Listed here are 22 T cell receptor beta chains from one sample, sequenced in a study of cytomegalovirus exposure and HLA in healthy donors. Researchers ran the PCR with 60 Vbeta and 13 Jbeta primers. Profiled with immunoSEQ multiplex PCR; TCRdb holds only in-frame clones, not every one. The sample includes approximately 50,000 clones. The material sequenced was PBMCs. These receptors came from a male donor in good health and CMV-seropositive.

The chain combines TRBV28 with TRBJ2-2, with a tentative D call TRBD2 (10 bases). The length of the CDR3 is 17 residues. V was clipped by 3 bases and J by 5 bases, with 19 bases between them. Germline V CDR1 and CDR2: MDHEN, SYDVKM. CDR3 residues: CASSFALAGTGTGELFF. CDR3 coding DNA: TGTGCCAGCAGTTTCGCACTAGCGGGGACAGGGACCGGGGAGCTGTTTTTT.

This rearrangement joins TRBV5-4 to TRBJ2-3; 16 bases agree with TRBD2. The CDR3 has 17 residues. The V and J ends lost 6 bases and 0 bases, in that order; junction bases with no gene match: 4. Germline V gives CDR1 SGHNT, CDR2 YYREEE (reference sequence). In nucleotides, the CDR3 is TGTGCCAGCACCCCGGGACTAGCGGGGGGGAGCACAGATACGCAGTATTTT. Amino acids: CASTPGLAGGSTDTQYF.

The CDR3 reads CASSLAGGDRGDEQYF. CDR3 bases: TGTGCCAGCAGCTTAGCCGGGGGTGACAGGGGCGACGAGCAGTACTTC. The chain has TRBV7-6 and TRBJ2-7; 8 bases are shared with TRBD1. With V trimmed by 0 bases and J by 5 bases, 9 bases remained unmatched. Germline CDR1 and CDR2: SGHVS and FNYEAQ. This CDR3 has 16 residues.

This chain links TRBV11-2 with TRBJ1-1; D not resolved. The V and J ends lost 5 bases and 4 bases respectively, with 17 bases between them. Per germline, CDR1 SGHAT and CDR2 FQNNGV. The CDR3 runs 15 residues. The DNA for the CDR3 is TGTGCCAGCAGCCCCCAACTGTATACCCCCACTGAAGCTTTCTTT. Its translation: CASSPQLYTPTEAFF.

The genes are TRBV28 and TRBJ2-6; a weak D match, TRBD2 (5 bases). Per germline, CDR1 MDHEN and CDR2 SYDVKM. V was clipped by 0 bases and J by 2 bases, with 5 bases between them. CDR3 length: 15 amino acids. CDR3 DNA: TGTGCCAGCAGTTTATGGGAGGCTGGGGCCAACGTCCTGACTTTC. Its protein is CASSLWEAGANVLTF.

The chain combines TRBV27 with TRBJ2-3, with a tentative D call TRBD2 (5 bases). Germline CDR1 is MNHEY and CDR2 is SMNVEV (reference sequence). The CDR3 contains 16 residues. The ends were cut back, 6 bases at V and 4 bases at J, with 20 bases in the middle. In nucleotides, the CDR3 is TGTGCCAGCAGACCTTTTCCTAGCCGCCTGGCAGATACGCAGTATTTT. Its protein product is CASRPFPSRLADTQYF.

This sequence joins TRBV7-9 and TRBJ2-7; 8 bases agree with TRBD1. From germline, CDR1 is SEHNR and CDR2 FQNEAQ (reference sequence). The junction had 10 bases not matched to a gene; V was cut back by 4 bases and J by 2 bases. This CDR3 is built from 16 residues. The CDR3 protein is CASSSRQGKGAYEQYF. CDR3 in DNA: TGTGCCAGCAGCTCTCGACAGGGGAAAGGTGCCTACGAGCAGTACTTC.

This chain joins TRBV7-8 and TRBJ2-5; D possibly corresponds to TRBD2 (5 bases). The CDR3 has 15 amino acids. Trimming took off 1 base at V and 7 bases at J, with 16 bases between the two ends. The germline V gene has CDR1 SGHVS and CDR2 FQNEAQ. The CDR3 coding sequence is TGTGCCAGCAGCTTAGAATTGCCTGGTCGGGGGACCCAGTACTTC. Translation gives CASSLELPGRGTQYF.

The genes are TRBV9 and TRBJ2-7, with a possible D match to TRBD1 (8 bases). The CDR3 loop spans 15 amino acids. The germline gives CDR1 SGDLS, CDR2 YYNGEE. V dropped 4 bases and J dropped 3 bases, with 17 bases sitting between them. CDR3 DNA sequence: TGTGCCAGCAGCTCCCGGACAGGGACTAACTACGAGCAGTACTTC. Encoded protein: CASSSRTGTNYEQYF.

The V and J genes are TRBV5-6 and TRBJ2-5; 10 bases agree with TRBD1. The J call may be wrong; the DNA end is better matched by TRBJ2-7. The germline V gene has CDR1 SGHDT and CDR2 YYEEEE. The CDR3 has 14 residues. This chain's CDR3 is CASSLGQGYHEQYF. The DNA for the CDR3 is TGTGCCAGCAGCCTGGGACAGGGGTACCACGAGCAGTACTTC.

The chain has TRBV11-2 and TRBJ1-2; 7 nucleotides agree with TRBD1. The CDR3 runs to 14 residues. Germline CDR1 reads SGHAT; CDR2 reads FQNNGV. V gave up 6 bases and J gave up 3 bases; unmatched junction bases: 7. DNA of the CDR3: TGTGCCAGCAGGGAACCAGGGGGTGACTATGGCTACACCTTC. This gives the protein CASREPGGDYGYTF. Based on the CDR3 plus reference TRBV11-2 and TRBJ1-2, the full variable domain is EAGVAQSPRYKIIEKRQSVAFWCNPISGHATLYWYQQILGQGPKLLIQFQNNGVVDDSQLPKDRFSAERLKGVDSTLKIQPAKLEDSAVYLCASREPGGDYGYTFGSGTRLTVV.

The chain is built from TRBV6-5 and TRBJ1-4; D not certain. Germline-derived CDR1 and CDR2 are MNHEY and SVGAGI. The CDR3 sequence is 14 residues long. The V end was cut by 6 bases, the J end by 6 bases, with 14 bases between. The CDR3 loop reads CASSRILADEKLFF. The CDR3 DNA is TGTGCCAGCAGCCGTATATTGGCAGATGAAAAACTGTTTTTT.

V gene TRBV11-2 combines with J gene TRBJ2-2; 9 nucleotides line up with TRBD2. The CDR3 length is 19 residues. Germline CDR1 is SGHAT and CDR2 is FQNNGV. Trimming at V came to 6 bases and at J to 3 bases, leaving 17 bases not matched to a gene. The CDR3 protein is CASSTTERGDQPYTGELFF. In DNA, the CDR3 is TGTGCCAGCAGTACGACTGAGCGGGGGGACCAACCATACACCGGGGAGCTGTTTTTT.

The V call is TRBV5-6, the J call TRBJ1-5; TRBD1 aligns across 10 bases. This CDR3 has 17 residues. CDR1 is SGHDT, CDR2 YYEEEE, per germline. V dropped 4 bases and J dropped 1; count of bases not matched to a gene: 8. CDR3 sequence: CASSRGQGTRSNQPQHF. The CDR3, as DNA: TGTGCCAGCAGCCGGGGACAGGGGACGAGAAGCAATCAGCCCCAGCATTTT. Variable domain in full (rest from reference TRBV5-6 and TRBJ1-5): DAGVTQSPTHLIKTRGQQVTLRCSPKSGHDTVSWYQQALGQGPQFIFQYYEEEERQRGNFPDRFSGHQFPNYSSELNVNALLLGDSALYLCASSRGQGTRSNQPQHFGDGTRLSIL.

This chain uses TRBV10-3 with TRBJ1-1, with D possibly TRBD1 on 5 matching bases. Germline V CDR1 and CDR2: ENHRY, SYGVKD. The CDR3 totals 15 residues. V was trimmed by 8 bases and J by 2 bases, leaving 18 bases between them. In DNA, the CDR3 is TGTGCCATCCGGCGGCCGGGAGGGGAAAACACTGAAGCTTTCTTT. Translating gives CAIRRPGGENTEAFF.

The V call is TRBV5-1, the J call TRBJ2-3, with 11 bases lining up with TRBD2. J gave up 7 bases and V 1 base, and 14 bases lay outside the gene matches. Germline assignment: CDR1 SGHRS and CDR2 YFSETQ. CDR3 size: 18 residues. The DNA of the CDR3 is TGCGCCAGCAGCTTGAGTCCTAGCGGGGGGCTAGCAGCGTATACGCAGTATTTT. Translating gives CASSLSPSGGLAAYTQYF.

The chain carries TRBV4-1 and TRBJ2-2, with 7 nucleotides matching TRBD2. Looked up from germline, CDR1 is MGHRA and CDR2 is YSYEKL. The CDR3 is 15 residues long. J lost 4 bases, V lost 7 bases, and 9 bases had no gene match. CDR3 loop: CASTDQRGSTGELFF. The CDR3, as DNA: TGCGCCAGCACCGACCAGCGGGGATCCACCGGGGAGCTGTTTTTT.

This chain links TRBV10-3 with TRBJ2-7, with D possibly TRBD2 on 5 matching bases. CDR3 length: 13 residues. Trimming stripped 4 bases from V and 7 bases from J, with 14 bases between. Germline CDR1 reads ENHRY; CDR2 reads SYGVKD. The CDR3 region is CAISAGSDWEQYF. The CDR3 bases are TGTGCCATCAGTGCGGGATCGGACTGGGAGCAGTACTTC.

Written as DNA, the CDR3 is TGCGCCAGCAGCCAAGATCCCGGGTCCCCCTACGAGCAGTACTTC. Encoded protein: CASSQDPGSPYEQYF. V and J are TRBV4-3 and TRBJ2-7; D remains ambiguous. CDR3 length equals 15 residues. The V and J ends lost 0 bases and 2 bases respectively, with 11 bases between them. The V gene's germline CDR1 is LGHNA and CDR2 YSLEER.

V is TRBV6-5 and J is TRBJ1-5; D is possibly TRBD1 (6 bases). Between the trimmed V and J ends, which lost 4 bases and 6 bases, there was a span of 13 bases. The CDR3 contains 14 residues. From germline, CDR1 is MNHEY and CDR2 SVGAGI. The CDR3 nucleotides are TGTGCCAGCAGTTCTCAACAGGGACGTCAGCCCCAGCATTTT. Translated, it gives CASSSQQGRQPQHF.

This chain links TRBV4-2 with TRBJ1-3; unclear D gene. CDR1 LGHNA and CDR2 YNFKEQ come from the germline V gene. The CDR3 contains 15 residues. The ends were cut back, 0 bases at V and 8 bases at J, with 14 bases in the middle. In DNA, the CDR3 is TGTGCCAGCAGCCAAGATTTGTCCTCGTTTTACACCATATATTTT. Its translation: CASSQDLSSFYTIYF.

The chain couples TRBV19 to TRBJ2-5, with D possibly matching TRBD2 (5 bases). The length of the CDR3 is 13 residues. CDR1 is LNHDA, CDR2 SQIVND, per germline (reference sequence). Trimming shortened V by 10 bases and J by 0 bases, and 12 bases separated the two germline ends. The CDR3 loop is CATSSGYQETQYF. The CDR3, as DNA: TGTGCCACCTCATCGGGGTACCAAGAGACCCAGTACTTC.